This T cell receptor beta chain was sequenced in a study of T-cell reconstitution after alpha-beta-depleted transplantation in children. The length of the CDR3 is 15 residues. V gave up 5 bases and J gave up 1 base; unmatched junction bases: 4. CDR1 is ENHRY, CDR2 SYGVKD, per germline. Preparation of the TCRbeta library was carried out with unique molecular identifiers. TCRdb independently ran MiXCR on the PCR reads; one entry per CDR3 protein. The sample lists 500,000 or so distinct CDR3 sequences, approximately 32% occurring once. Sequenced here: PBMCs from the stem cell graft donor, sampled from the stem cell graft. The chain couples TRBV10-3 to TRBJ2-1, with TRBD2 matching over 8 bases. This sequence was found in a human donor who donated a stem cell graft to a child with aplastic anemia. In DNA form, the CDR3 reads TGTGCCATCAGTCAAGCGGGAGAGTCCTACAATGAGCAGTTCTTC. Translation: CAISQAGESYNEQFF.